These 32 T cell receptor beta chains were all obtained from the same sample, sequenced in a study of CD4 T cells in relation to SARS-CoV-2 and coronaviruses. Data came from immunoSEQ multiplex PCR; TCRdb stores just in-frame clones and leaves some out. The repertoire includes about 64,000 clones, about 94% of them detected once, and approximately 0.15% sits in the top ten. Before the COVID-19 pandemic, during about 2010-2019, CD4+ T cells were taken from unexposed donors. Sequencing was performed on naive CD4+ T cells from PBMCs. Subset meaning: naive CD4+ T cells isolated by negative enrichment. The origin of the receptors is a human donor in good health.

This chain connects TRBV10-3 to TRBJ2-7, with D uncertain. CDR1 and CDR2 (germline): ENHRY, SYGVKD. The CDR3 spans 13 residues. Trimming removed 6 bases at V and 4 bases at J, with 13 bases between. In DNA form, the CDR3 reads TGTGCCATCAGGGGATCCGGGTCGTACGAGCAGTACTTC. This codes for CAIRGSGSYEQYF.

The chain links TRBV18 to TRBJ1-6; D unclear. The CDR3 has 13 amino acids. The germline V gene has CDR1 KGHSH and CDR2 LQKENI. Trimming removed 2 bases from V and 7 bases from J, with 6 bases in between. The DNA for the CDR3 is TGTGCCAGCTCACCAGGGCAAAATTCACCCCTCCACTTT. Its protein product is CASSPGQNSPLHF.

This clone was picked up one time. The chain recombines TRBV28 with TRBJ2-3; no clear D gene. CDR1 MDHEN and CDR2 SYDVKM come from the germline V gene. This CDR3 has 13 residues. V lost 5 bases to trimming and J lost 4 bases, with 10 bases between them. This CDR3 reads CASSTLVPDTQYF. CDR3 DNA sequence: TGTGCCAGCAGTACTCTCGTACCAGATACGCAGTATTTT.

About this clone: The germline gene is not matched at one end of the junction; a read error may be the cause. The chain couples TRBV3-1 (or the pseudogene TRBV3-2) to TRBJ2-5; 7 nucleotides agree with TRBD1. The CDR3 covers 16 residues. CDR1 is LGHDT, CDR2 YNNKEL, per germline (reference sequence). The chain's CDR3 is CAGSQDWGQFSETQYF. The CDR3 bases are TGTGCCGGCAGCCAAGATTGGGGACAGTTTTCAGAGACCCAGTACTTC.

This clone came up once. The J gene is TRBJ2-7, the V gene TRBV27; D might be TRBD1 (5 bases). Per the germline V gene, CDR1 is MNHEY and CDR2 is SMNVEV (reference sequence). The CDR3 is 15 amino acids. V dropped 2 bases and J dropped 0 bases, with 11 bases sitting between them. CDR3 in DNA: TGTGCCAGCAGTTTAAGGGGCGGAAGCTCCTACGAGCAGTACTTC. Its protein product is CASSLRGGSSYEQYF.

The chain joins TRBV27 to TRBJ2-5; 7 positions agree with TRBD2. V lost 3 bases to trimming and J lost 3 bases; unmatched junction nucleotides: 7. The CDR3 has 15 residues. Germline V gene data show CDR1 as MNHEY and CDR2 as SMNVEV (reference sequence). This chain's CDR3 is CASSFRTRGKETQYF. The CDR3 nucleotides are TGTGCCAGCAGTTTTAGGACTAGAGGAAAAGAGACCCAGTACTTC.

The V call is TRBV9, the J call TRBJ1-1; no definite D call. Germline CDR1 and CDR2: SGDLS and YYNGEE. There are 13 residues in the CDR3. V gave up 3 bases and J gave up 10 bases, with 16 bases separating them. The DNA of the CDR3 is TGTGCCAGCAGCGCCATGGACTTGCGTGGAGCTTTCTTT. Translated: CASSAMDLRGAFF.

The CDR3 reads CSASEMSTGGRTEAFF. The CDR3 bases are TGCAGTGCTAGTGAGATGAGTACAGGGGGCAGGACTGAAGCTTTCTTT. The chain has TRBV20-1 and TRBJ1-1; the match to TRBD1 covers 9 bases. Germline-derived CDR1 and CDR2 are DFQATT and SNEGSKA (reference sequence). V dropped 3 bases and J dropped 5; count of bases not matched to a gene: 13. This CDR3 is 16 amino acids long.

The CDR3 sequence is CASSLAPGLTYEQYF. The CDR3 DNA reads TGCGCCAGCAGCTTGGCCCCGGGACTTACCTACGAGCAGTACTTC. The rearrangement uses TRBV5-1 and TRBJ2-7; D is perhaps TRBD2 (6 bases). Germline CDR1 SGHRS, CDR2 YFSETQ. The V end lost 0 bases, the J end lost 2 bases, and 12 bases lay between the germline ends. This CDR3 contains 15 residues.

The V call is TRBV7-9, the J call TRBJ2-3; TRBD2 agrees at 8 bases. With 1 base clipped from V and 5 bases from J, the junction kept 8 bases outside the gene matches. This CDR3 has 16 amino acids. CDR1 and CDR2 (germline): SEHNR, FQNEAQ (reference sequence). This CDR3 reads CASSLGSGMFGDTQYF. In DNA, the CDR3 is TGTGCCAGCAGCTTAGGTAGCGGGATGTTTGGAGATACGCAGTATTTT.

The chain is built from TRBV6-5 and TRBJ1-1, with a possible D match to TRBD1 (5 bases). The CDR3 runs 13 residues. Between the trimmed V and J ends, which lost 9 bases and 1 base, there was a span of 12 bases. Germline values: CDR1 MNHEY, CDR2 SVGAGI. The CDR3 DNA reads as TGTGCCAGTAAATATCAGGGGAACACTGAAGCTTTCTTT. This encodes CASKYQGNTEAFF.

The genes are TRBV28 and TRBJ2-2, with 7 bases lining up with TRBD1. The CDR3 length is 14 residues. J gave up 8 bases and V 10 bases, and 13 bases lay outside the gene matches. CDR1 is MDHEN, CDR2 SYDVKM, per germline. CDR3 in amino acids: CATIRQGRGGELFF. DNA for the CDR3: TGTGCCACCATAAGACAGGGAAGGGGTGGGGAGCTGTTTTTT.

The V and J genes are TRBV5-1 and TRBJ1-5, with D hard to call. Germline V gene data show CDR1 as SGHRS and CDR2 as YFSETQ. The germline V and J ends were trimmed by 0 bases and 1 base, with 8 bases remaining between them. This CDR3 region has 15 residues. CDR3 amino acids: CASSLGLQSNQPQHF. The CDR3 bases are TGCGCCAGCAGCTTGGGCCTACAGAGCAATCAGCCCCAGCATTTT.

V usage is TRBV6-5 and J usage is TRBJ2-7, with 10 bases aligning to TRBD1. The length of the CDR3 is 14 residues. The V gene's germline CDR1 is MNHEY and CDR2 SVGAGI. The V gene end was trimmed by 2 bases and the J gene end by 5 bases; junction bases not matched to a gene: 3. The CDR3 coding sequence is TGTGCCAGCAGTTACGGGACAGGGGAACACGAGCAGTACTTC. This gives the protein CASSYGTGEHEQYF.

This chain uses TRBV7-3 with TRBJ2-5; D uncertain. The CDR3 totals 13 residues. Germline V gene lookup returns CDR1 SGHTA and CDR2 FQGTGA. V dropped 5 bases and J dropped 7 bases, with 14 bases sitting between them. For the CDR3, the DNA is TGTGCCAGCAGCCTTAGGGCTACTGGGACCCAGTACTTC. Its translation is CASSLRATGTQYF.

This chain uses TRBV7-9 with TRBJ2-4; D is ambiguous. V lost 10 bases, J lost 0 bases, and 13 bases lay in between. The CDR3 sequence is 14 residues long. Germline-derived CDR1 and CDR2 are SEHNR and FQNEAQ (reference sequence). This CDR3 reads CAIPPQVAKNIQYF. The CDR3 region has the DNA TGTGCCATACCCCCCCAGGTAGCCAAAAACATTCAGTACTTC.

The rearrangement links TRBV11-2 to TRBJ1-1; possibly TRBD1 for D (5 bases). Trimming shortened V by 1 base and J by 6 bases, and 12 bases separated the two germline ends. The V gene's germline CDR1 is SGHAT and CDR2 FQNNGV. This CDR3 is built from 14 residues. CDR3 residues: CASSLARGKSEAFF. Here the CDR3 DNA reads TGTGCCAGCAGCTTAGCGCGGGGGAAGTCTGAAGCTTTCTTT.

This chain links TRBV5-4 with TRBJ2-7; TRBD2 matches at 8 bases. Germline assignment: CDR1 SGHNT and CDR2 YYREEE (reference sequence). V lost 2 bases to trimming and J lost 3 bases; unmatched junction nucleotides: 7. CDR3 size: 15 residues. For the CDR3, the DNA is TGTGCCAGCAGCTTATTGTCTAGCGGGTACTACGAGCAGTACTTC. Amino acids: CASSLLSSGYYEQYF.

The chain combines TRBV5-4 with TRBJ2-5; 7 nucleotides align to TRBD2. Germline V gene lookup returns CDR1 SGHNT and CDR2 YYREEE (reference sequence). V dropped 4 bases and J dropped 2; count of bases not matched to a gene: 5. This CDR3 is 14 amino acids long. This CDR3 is CASSPKLAQETQYF. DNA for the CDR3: TGTGCCAGCAGCCCTAAACTAGCGCAAGAGACCCAGTACTTC.

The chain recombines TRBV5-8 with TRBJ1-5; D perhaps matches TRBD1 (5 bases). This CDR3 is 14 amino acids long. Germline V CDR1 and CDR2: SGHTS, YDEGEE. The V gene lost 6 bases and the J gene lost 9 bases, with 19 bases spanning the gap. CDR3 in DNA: TGTGCCAGCAATAGACCGGGACCCCGGCGGCCCCAGCATTTT. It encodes CASNRPGPRRPQHF.

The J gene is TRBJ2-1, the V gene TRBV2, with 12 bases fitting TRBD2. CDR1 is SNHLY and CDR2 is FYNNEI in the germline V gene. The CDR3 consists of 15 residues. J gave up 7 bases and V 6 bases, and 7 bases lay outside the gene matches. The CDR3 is CASSATSGRGNEQFF. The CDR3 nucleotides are TGTGCCAGCAGCGCGACTAGCGGGAGAGGAAATGAGCAGTTCTTC.

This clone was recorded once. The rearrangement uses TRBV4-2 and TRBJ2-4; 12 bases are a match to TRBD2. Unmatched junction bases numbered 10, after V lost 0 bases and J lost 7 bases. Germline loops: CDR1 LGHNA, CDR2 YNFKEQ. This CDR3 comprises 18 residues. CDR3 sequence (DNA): TGTGCCAGCAGCCAAGATCGGGCTAGCGGGAGGGCCTTTAACATTCAGTACTTC. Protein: CASSQDRASGRAFNIQYF.

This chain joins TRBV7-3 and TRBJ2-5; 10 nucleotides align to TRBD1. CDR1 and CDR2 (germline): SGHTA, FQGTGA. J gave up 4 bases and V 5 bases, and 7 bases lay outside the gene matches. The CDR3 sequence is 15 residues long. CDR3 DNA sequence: TGTGCCAGCAGCCGACAGGGGGCGAAGGTAGAGACCCAGTACTTC. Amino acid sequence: CASSRQGAKVETQYF.

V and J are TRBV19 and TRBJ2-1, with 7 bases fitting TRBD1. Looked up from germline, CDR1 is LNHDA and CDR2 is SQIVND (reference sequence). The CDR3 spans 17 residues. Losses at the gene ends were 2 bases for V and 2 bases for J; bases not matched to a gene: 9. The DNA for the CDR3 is TGTGCCAGTAGTATAACTCTATTGGGACAGCCCTACAATGAGCAGTTCTTC. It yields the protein CASSITLLGQPYNEQFF.

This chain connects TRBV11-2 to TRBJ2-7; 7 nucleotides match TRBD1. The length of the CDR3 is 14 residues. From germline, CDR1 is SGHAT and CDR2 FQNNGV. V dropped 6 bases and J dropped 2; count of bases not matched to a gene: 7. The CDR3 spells CASSLQGQAYEQYF. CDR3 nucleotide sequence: TGTGCCAGCAGTCTCCAAGGACAGGCCTACGAGCAGTACTTC.

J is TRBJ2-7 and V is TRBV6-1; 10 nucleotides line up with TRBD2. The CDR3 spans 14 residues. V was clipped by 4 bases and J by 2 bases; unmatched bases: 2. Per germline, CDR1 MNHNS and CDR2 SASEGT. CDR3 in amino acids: CASSAAGGPYEQYF. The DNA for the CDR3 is TGTGCCAGCAGTGCAGCGGGAGGGCCCTACGAGCAGTACTTC.

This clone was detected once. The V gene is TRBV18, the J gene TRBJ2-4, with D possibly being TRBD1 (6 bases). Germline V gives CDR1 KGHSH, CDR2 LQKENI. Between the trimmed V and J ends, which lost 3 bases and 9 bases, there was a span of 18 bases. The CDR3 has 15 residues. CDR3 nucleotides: TGTGCCAGCTCACCCGCCGTCGGGCAGGGGAGCATTCAGTACTTC. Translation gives CASSPAVGQGSIQYF.

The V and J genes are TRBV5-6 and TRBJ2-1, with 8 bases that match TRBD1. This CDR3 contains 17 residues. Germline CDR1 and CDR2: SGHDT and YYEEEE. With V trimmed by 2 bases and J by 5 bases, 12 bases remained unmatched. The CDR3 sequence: CASSLRARVQGDNEQFF. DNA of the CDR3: TGTGCCAGCAGCTTACGGGCCCGAGTACAGGGGGACAATGAGCAGTTCTTC.

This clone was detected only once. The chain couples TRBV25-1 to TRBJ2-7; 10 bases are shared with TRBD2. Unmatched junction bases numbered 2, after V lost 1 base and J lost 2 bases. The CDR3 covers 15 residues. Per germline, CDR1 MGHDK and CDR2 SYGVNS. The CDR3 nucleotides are TGTGCCAGCAGTGAATCCGGGACTAGCGCCTACGAGCAGTACTTC. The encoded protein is CASSESGTSAYEQYF.

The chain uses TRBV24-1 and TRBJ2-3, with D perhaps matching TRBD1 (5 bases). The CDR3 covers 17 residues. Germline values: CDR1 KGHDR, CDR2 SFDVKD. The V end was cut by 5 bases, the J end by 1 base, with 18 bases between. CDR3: CATSVPVGLEGTDTQYF. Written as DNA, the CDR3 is TGTGCCACCAGTGTCCCCGTGGGGCTAGAGGGCACAGATACGCAGTATTTT.

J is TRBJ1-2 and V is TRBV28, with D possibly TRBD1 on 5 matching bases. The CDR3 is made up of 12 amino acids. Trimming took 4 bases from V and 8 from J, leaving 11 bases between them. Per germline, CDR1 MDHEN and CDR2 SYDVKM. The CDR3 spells CASSSDRGGYTF. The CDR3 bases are TGTGCCAGCAGTTCCGACAGAGGGGGCTACACCTTC.

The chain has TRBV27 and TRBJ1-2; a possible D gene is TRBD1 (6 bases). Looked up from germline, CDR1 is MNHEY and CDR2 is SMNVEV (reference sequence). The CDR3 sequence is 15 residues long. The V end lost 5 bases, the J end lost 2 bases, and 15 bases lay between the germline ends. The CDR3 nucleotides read TGTGCCAGCAGTCCATGGGACACCAAAAACTATGGCTACACCTTC. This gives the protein CASSPWDTKNYGYTF.